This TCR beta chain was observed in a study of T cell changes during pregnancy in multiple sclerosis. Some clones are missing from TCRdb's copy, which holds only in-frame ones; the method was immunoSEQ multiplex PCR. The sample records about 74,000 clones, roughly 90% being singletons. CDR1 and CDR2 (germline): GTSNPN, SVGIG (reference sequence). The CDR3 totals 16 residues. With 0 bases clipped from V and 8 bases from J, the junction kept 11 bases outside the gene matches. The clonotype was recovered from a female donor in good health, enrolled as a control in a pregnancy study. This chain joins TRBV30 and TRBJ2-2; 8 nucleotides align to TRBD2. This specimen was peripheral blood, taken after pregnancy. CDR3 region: CAWSVYSGGPLGELFF. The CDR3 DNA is TGTGCCTGGAGTGTTTACTCGGGAGGGCCCTTGGGGGAGCTGTTTTTT.